A single T cell receptor beta chain is shown here with its context. These data belong to a study of OX40 agonist ivuxolimab in advanced cancers. Study-level information: Partial responses occurred in three patients (one hepatocellular carcinoma, two cutaneous melanoma).

V lost 0 bases and J 0 bases, leaving 12 bases between the germline ends. This CDR3 is built from 17 residues. Germline assignment: CDR1 GTSNPN and CDR2 SVGIG (reference sequence). The method was immunoSEQ multiplex PCR; TCRdb's version includes in-frame clones alone and lacks a portion of them. This table holds roughly 87,000 clones, around 90% found once. The chain employs TRBV30 and TRBJ2-6; possibly TRBD2 for D (6 bases). Sequenced material: CD4+ or CD8+ T cells sorted from blood, taken in a trial of the OX40 agonist ivuxolimab. This sequence originates from an adult with an advanced solid tumor such as melanoma, head and neck, liver or kidney cancer. The CDR3 sequence: CAWSVERVSSGANVLTF. CDR3 in DNA: TGTGCCTGGAGTGTAGAGCGGGTTAGCTCTGGGGCCAACGTCCTGACTTTC. The entire variable domain, with the rest obtained from reference TRBV30 and TRBJ2-6, is as follows: SQTIHQWPATLVQPVGSPLSLECTVEGTSNPNLYWYRQAAGRGLQLLFYSVGIGQISSEVPQNLSASRPQDRQFILSSKKLLLSDSGFYLCAWSVERVSSGANVLTFGAGSRLTVL.